This TCR beta chain was recorded in a study of cytomegalovirus exposure and HLA in healthy donors. Sequencing was performed with immunoSEQ multiplex PCR; in TCRdb, only in-frame clones are kept and a portion is missing. The sample has fewer than 300,000 clones; more than 75% are singletons. Study-wide findings and caveats: Listed as cytomegalovirus-associated were 150 or so TCR beta chains.

This CDR3 region has 15 residues. The ends were cut back, 2 bases at V and 6 bases at J, with 18 bases in the middle. Germline lookup yields CDR1 SGDLS and CDR2 YYNGEE. In regard to this clone: Its antigen is not known.

The receptor was isolated from a woman younger than 30 in good health and CMV-seronegative. The genes are TRBV9 and TRBJ2-7, with D perhaps matching TRBD2 (6 bases). The sample was PBMCs. The CDR3 loop is CASSVNWDSTSEQYF. As DNA, the CDR3 is TGTGCCAGCAGCGTCAATTGGGACTCTACCTCCGAGCAGTACTTC.